Below are 12 T cell receptor beta chains sequenced from a single sample in a study of blood T cells in healthy people across ages. Next came a second PCR, run for about 7 to 11 cycles, which used a sample-barcoded 5' primer along with a J-beta primer mix. TCRdb itself ran the 5' RACE reads through MiXCR, one entry per CDR3 protein. The table includes around 800,000 distinct CDR3 sequences, less than 70% detected once. Sequenced material: blood. Source of these receptors: a man aged 80 or over in good health.

Only a few counts were recorded for this clonotype. CDR3 nucleotide sequence: TGCAGCGTTGAAGACCCAACCTACGAGCAGTACTTC. Residues: CSVEDPTYEQYF. The rearrangement links TRBV29-1 to TRBJ2-7; no clear D gene. Germline lookup yields CDR1 SQVTM and CDR2 ANQGSEA. Trimming took 0 bases from V and 2 from J, leaving 5 bases between them. This CDR3 spans 12 amino acids.

The gene calls are TRBV7-2 and TRBJ2-2, with D possibly called TRBD1 or TRBD2 (5 bases each). The ends were cut back, 7 bases at V and 5 bases at J, with 11 bases in the middle. CDR1 is SGHTA and CDR2 is FQGNSA in the germline V gene. This CDR3 spans 13 amino acids. The CDR3 nucleotides are TGTGCCAGCACCCCGGGGCGAACCGGGGAGCTGTTTTTT. Translating gives CASTPGRTGELFF.

The chain employs TRBV18 and TRBJ2-5; D may be TRBD1 (6 bases). CDR3 length equals 15 residues. Per germline, CDR1 KGHSH and CDR2 LQKENI. V was cut by 3 bases and J by 5 bases, with 16 bases left in between. CDR3 DNA sequence: TGTGCCAGCTCACCCAGACAGGTTGGCGTCGAGACCCAGTACTTC. Translating it yields CASSPRQVGVETQYF.

This clonotype was detected a few times. CDR3 amino acids: CASTCEVAGGQETQYF. CDR3 nucleotide sequence: TGTGCCAGCACCTGCGAGGTAGCGGGAGGTCAAGAGACCCAGTACTTC. V and J are TRBV21-1 and TRBJ2-5; no check of the table's D call, TRBD2, against the DNA was made. TRBV21-1 is tagged as a pseudogene. The CDR3 is 16 amino acids.

The chain carries TRBV20-1 and TRBJ2-4, with 7 nucleotides matching TRBD2. CDR1 DFQATT and CDR2 SNEGSKA come from the germline V gene (reference sequence). The CDR3 contains 16 residues. Trimming removed 5 bases from V and 3 bases from J; junction bases left unmatched: 13. In DNA form, the CDR3 reads TGCAGTGCTGTAGCTGCTAGCGGAGCGGGCAAAAACATTCAGTACTTC. Protein: CSAVAASGAGKNIQYF.

As regards this clonotype: This may stem from a read error, because a much larger clone lies one nucleotide away. V is TRBV7-2 and J is TRBJ2-1, with D hard to call. Germline CDR1 SGHTA, CDR2 FQGNSA. This CDR3 is 13 amino acids long. The V gene lost 10 bases and the J gene lost 13 bases, with 23 bases spanning the gap. The CDR3 spells CATLRSLTETQFF. As DNA, the CDR3 is TGTGCCACCCTTAGATCTCTCACGGAGACCCAGTTCTTC. Filled out from reference TRBV7-2 and TRBJ2-1, the complete variable domain reads GAGVSQSPSNKVTEKGKDVELRCDPISGHTALYWYRQSLGQGLEFLIYFQGNSAPDKSGLPSDRFSAERTGGSVSTLTIQRTQQEDSAVYLCATLRSLTETQFFGPGTRLTVL.

V gene TRBV6-2 or TRBV6-3 combines with J gene TRBJ2-7, with D perhaps being TRBD1 or TRBD2 (5 bases each). The V end was cut by 10 bases, the J end by 1 base, with 17 bases between. The germline gives CDR1 MNHEY, CDR2 SVGEGT. This CDR3 is 14 amino acids long. CDR3 region: CATHRDLVSYEQYF. The CDR3 DNA is TGTGCCACCCACCGGGACCTCGTTTCCTACGAGCAGTACTTC.

The chain is built from TRBV7-8 and TRBJ2-1, with a weak D call TRBD2 (8 bases). The J call could be wrong; TRBJ2-7 is a better fit for the DNA end. The germline gives CDR1 SGHVS, CDR2 FQNEAQ. The CDR3 loop spans 21 amino acids. CDR3 DNA sequence: TGTGCCAGCAGCTTAGGGGGGAACAGGGGTCCGGAGCGGGAGCCCTACAATGAGCAGTACTTC. Its translation: CASSLGGNRGPEREPYNEQYF.

The chain joins TRBV20-1 to TRBJ2-7, with 13 bases lining up with TRBD2. Germline CDR1 and CDR2: DFQATT and SNEGSKA (reference sequence). J lost 5 bases, V lost 6 bases, and 10 bases had no gene match. The CDR3 is 15 residues long. The CDR3: CSAPPGTSGKDEQYF. The CDR3 DNA sequence: TGCAGTGCCCCTCCCGGGACTAGCGGGAAAGACGAGCAGTACTTC.

This chain connects TRBV28 to TRBJ2-4; 10 bases match TRBD2. The J call is in doubt because the DNA end fits TRBJ2-7 better. The CDR3 is 14 residues long. Germline V gene sequence: CDR1 MDHEN, CDR2 SYDVKM. The CDR3 protein is CASSLPSGSHEQYF. The CDR3 DNA is TGTGCCAGCAGTCTTCCTAGCGGGAGCCACGAGCAGTACTTC.

The chain carries TRBV12-3 or TRBV12-4 and TRBJ2-1; D might be TRBD1 (5 bases). CDR3 size: 13 residues. Trimming cost V 0 bases and J 10 bases, with 10 bases left between them. Here the CDR3 DNA reads TGTGCCAGCAGTTTAGCGAGGTGGGGCGAGCAGTTCTTC. Translated, it gives CASSLARWGEQFF.

This clonotype appeared a few times. This sequence joins TRBV6-2 or TRBV6-3 and TRBJ2-7, with D possibly being TRBD1 or TRBD2 (5 bases each). Germline CDR1 reads MNHEY; CDR2 reads SVGEGT. The CDR3 length is 12 residues. The V end was cut by 10 bases, the J end by 2 bases, with 12 bases between. The DNA of the CDR3 is TGTGCCACCGGGACCGAGACCTACGAGCAGTACTTC. Translating gives CATGTETYEQYF.